This TCR beta chain was identified in a study of blood T cell repertoires in COVID-19. Overall study context: PBMCs, B-cell-depleted T cells, or T cells were the source of the cDNA or gDNA that made up the material.

The protocol was immunoSEQ multiplex PCR, while the TCRdb copy is restricted to in-frame clones and leaves out a portion. The profile shows some 300,000 clones, 88% of them singletons. This clone was picked up a small number of times. Germline V gene sequence: CDR1 SGDLS, CDR2 YYNGEE. The CDR3 loop spans 16 amino acids. The V and J ends lost 4 bases and 4 bases respectively, with 17 bases between them. Clinical history reported by participants formed the basis on which cohorts were assigned. Sample: PBMCs or T cells enriched from blood (not recorded which). This sequence was found in a woman in her fifties or sixties in a cohort exposed to, infected with or recovered from COVID-19 (not recorded which). The chain joins TRBV9 to TRBJ2-2; TRBD1 might be the D (6 bases). The CDR3 reads CASSPQPGQVTGELFF. CDR3 coding DNA: TGTGCCAGCAGCCCTCAGCCGGGACAAGTCACCGGGGAGCTGTTTTTT.